Described below is a single T cell receptor (beta chain) sequence and its context. The antigen remains undetermined. Measured with immunoSEQ multiplex PCR; TCRdb has only the in-frame clones, and not every one. The data contain roughly 16,000 clones, 55% to 80% of them singletons. This CDR3 comprises 16 residues. V gave up 4 bases and J gave up 5 bases; unmatched junction bases: 9. Germline V gene lookup returns CDR1 SGHRS and CDR2 YFSETQ. The data belong to a study of cytotoxic CD8 clonotypes in ibrutinib-treated CLL. Notes on the study in general: Once treatment began, public clonotypes, which were uncommon, contracted or stayed stable.

The gene calls are TRBV5-1 and TRBJ2-1, with TRBD2 matching over 10 bases. The sample consisted of PBMCs, taken after 12 months of ibrutinib treatment. The receptor was derived from a human donor with chronic lymphocytic leukemia. The CDR3 here is CASSPGLAGGNNEQFF. For the CDR3, the DNA is TGCGCCAGCAGCCCCGGGTTAGCGGGAGGTAACAATGAGCAGTTCTTC.